This T cell receptor beta chain was identified in a study of blood T cells in healthy people across ages. This clonotype was detected a few times. Combining a sample-barcoded 5' primer with a J-beta primer mix, a second PCR ran for roughly 6 to 12 cycles. MiXCR, applied by TCRdb to the 5' RACE reads, yields one record per CDR3 protein. Of roughly 1.7 million distinct CDR3 sequences listed, 30% to 35% were seen once; the top ten hold over 9%. This sequence originates from a woman aged 30 to 39 in good health. The sample consisted of blood.

CDR3 region: CASSPMTNSGANVLTF. In DNA, the CDR3 is TGCGCCAGCAGCCCTATGACAAACTCTGGGGCCAACGTCCTGACTTTC. This chain uses TRBV5-1 with TRBJ2-6, with D hard to call. CDR3 size: 16 residues. From germline, CDR1 is SGHRS and CDR2 YFSETQ. V was clipped by 4 bases and J by 0 bases, with 11 bases between them.